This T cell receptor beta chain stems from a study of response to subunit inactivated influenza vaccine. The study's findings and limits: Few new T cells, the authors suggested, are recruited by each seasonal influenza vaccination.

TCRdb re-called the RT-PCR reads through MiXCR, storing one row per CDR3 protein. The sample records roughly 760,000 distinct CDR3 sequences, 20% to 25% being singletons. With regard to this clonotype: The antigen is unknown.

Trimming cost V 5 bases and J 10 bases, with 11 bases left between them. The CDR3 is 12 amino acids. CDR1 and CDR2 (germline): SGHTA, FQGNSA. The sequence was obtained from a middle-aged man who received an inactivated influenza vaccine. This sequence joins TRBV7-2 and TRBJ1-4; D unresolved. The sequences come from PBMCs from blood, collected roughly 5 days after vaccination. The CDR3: CASSQDKVKLFF. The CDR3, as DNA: TGTGCCAGCAGCCAAGACAAAGTAAAACTGTTTTTT. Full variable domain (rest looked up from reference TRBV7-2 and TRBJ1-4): GAGVSQSPSNKVTEKGKDVELRCDPISGHTALYWYRQSLGQGLEFLIYFQGNSAPDKSGLPSDRFSAERTGGSVSTLTIQRTQQEDSAVYLCASSQDKVKLFFGSGTQLSVL.